A single sample is the source of the 22 T cell receptor beta chains below, sequenced in a study of blood T cell repertoires in COVID-19. Generated by immunoSEQ multiplex PCR, the TCRdb table keeps only in-frame clones and is missing some. The table includes approximately 71,000 clones, 90% detected once. Source material: peripheral blood. Source of these receptors: a woman under 30 with acute or convalescent COVID-19.

The chain combines TRBV9 with TRBJ2-3, with D perhaps matching TRBD2 (5 bases). CDR1 is SGDLS and CDR2 is YYNGEE in the germline V gene. The CDR3 extends over 15 amino acids. V lost 4 bases to trimming and J lost 0 bases, with 12 bases between them. Written as DNA, the CDR3 is TGTGCCAGCAGCCTAGGACTGCCTAGCACAGATACGCAGTATTTT. Translating it yields CASSLGLPSTDTQYF. The variable domain in full, completed from reference TRBV9 and TRBJ2-3, reads DSGVTQTPKHLITATGQRVTLRCSPRSGDLSVYWYQQSLDQGLQFLIQYYNGEERAKGNILERFSAQQFPDLHSELNLSSLELGDSALYFCASSLGLPSTDTQYFGPGTRLTVL.

The V call is TRBV5-1, the J call TRBJ1-3; D perhaps matches TRBD1 (5 bases). The V end was cut by 0 bases, the J end by 2 bases, with 15 bases between. The CDR3 contains 17 residues. CDR1 SGHRS and CDR2 YFSETQ come from the germline V gene. The CDR3 nucleotides read TGCGCCAGCAGCTTGGCCGTCCAGGGCGTCGCTGGAAACACCATATATTTT. Amino acid sequence: CASSLAVQGVAGNTIYF.

The chain has TRBV7-2 and TRBJ2-1; the match to TRBD2 covers 8 bases. CDR3 length equals 14 residues. V was pared by 4 bases and J by 6 bases, with 5 bases of the junction left unmatched. Germline CDR1 and CDR2: SGHTA and FQGNSA. The CDR3 loop reads CASSSGLVSNEQFF. The CDR3 nucleotides are TGTGCCAGCAGCTCGGGACTAGTTAGCAATGAGCAGTTCTTC. Variable domain in full (rest from reference TRBV7-2 and TRBJ2-1): GAGVSQSPSNKVTEKGKDVELRCDPISGHTALYWYRQSLGQGLEFLIYFQGNSAPDKSGLPSDRFSAERTGGSVSTLTIQRTQQEDSAVYLCASSSGLVSNEQFFGPGTRLTVL.

The chain is built from TRBV10-3 and TRBJ1-2; the D gene is possibly TRBD1 (6 bases). CDR1 and CDR2 from the germline V gene are ENHRY and SYGVKD. Trimming cost V 7 bases and J 8 bases, with 14 bases left between them. The CDR3 spans 12 residues. The CDR3 loop is CAIMKTGSGYTF. The CDR3 DNA reads as TGTGCCATCATGAAAACAGGGTCGGGCTACACCTTC.

This sequence joins TRBV19 and TRBJ1-5; no reliable D call. This CDR3 has 13 amino acids. Looked up from germline, CDR1 is LNHDA and CDR2 is SQIVND (reference sequence). The V and J ends lost 3 bases and 7 bases respectively, with 10 bases between them. CDR3 amino acids: CASSIISGQPQHF. Written as DNA, the CDR3 is TGTGCCAGTAGTATTATCTCGGGACAGCCCCAGCATTTT.

This clone has only a few counts. The rearrangement links TRBV12-3 or TRBV12-4 to TRBJ1-5; D is undetermined. The CDR3 covers 13 residues. Trimming stripped 5 bases from V and 5 bases from J, with 10 bases between. The CDR3 sequence is CASSMHRDQPQHF. The CDR3 DNA sequence: TGTGCCAGCAGTATGCACCGGGATCAGCCCCAGCATTTT.

The rearrangement links TRBV5-6 to TRBJ1-4, with TRBD1 matching 11 bases. Germline CDR1 reads SGHDT; CDR2 reads YYEEEE. Trimming removed 1 base from V and 3 bases from J; junction bases left unmatched: 5. This CDR3 is 17 amino acids long. The CDR3 nucleotides are TGTGCCAGCAGCTTGTACGGACAGGGGGCTTCTAATGAAAAACTGTTTTTT. This sequence encodes CASSLYGQGASNEKLFF.

The chain couples TRBV11-2 to TRBJ1-5; TRBD1 matches 10 bases. J lost 5 bases, V lost 4 bases, and 5 bases had no gene match. CDR3 length: 15 residues. The germline CDR1 and CDR2 sequences are SGHAT and FQNNGV. Written as DNA, the CDR3 is TGTGCCAGCAGCTCTGGGACAGGGGATGATCAGCCCCAGCATTTT. It encodes CASSSGTGDDQPQHF.

This clone was recorded once. This chain uses TRBV5-1 with TRBJ2-1; D is perhaps TRBD1 (5 bases). Deletions cut 4 bases from V and 1 base from J, with 12 bases between. The CDR3 extends over 15 amino acids. Germline V gives CDR1 SGHRS, CDR2 YFSETQ. CDR3 amino acids: CASSPGRGSYNEQFF. DNA of the CDR3: TGCGCCAGCAGCCCAGGGCGTGGTTCCTACAATGAGCAGTTCTTC. Drawing the rest from reference TRBV5-1 and TRBJ2-1, the complete variable domain is KAGVTQTPRYLIKTRGQQVTLSCSPISGHRSVSWYQQTPGQGLQFLFEYFSETQRNKGNFPGRFSGRQFSNSRSEMNVSTLELGDSALYLCASSPGRGSYNEQFFGPGTRLTVL.

The V call is TRBV7-8, the J call TRBJ2-1; D unclear. This CDR3 has 15 amino acids. The V and J ends lost 1 base and 8 bases respectively, with 15 bases between them. CDR1 and CDR2 from the germline V gene are SGHVS and FQNEAQ. CDR3 protein: CASSLVSLALDEQFF. The DNA for the CDR3 is TGTGCCAGCAGCTTAGTTAGCCTCGCATTGGATGAGCAGTTCTTC. The full variable domain, completed using reference TRBV7-8 and TRBJ2-1, is GAGVSQSPRYKVAKRGQDVALRCDPISGHVSLFWYQQALGQGPEFLTYFQNEAQLDKSGLPSDRFFAERPEGSVSTLKIQRTQQEDSAVYLCASSLVSLALDEQFFGPGTRLTVL.

The V call is TRBV6-5, the J call TRBJ2-3, with D perhaps TRBD1 (6 bases). The germline V and J ends were trimmed by 1 base and 3 bases, with 11 bases remaining between them. Germline-derived CDR1 and CDR2 are MNHEY and SVGAGI. This CDR3 has 15 residues. The CDR3 nucleotides are TGTGCCAGCAGTTACTTAGGCAGGGGTACAGATACGCAGTATTTT. This encodes CASSYLGRGTDTQYF.

This rearrangement joins TRBV12-3 or TRBV12-4 to TRBJ2-1, with TRBD1 matching over 8 bases. The CDR3 contains 13 residues. J gave up 7 bases and V 4 bases, and 3 bases lay outside the gene matches. CDR3 residues: CASSWTGNNEQFF. CDR3 DNA sequence: TGTGCCAGCAGTTGGACAGGGAATAATGAGCAGTTCTTC.

This chain uses TRBV4-3 with TRBJ2-7; 7 bases line up with TRBD1. The germline V gene has CDR1 LGHNA and CDR2 YSLEER. Trimming at V came to 4 bases and at J to 0 bases, leaving 6 bases not matched to a gene. The CDR3 loop spans 15 amino acids. The CDR3 spells CASSRGTANSYEQYF. The CDR3 nucleotides read TGCGCCAGCAGCCGTGGGACAGCGAACTCCTACGAGCAGTACTTC.

The chain is built from TRBV18 and TRBJ2-1, with 9 bases aligning to TRBD2. Trimming at V came to 3 bases and at J to 12 bases, leaving 12 bases not matched to a gene. The CDR3 consists of 15 residues. Germline CDR1 reads KGHSH; CDR2 reads LQKENI. CDR3 residues: CASSPPLAGSLGQFF. The DNA of the CDR3 is TGTGCCAGCTCACCCCCCCTAGCGGGAAGTTTGGGGCAGTTCTTC.

This clone has just a few counts. J is TRBJ1-4 and V is TRBV7-9; a weak D match, TRBD1 (6 bases). There are 15 residues in the CDR3. The germline V gene encodes CDR1 SEHNR and CDR2 FQNEAQ (reference sequence). Deletions cut 0 bases from V and 7 bases from J, with 12 bases between. The CDR3 DNA is TGTGCCAGCAGCTTAGCGGGCAGGGGACGTGAAAAACTGTTTTTT. Its protein is CASSLAGRGREKLFF. Combining the CDR3 with reference TRBV7-9 and TRBJ1-4 gives the whole variable domain DTGVSQNPRHKITKRGQNVTFRCDPISEHNRLYWYRQTLGQGPEFLTYFQNEAQLEKSRLLSDRFSAERPKGSFSTLEIQRTEQGDSAMYLCASSLAGRGREKLFFGSGTQLSVL.

This chain joins TRBV13 and TRBJ2-5; D remains ambiguous. CDR3 length: 12 residues. V dropped 6 bases and J dropped 5 bases, with 10 bases sitting between them. The germline CDR1 and CDR2 sequences are PRHDT and FYEKMQ (reference sequence). Here the CDR3 reads CASSPWRETQYF. In DNA form, the CDR3 reads TGTGCCAGCAGTCCTTGGCGGGAGACCCAGTACTTC.

The chain uses TRBV7-2 and TRBJ2-3; D unclear. The germline V gene encodes CDR1 SGHTA and CDR2 FQGNSA. The CDR3 extends over 14 amino acids. V lost 5 bases, J lost 0 bases, and 9 bases lay in between. The CDR3 protein is CASSKSTSTDTQYF. The CDR3 DNA is TGTGCCAGCAGCAAAAGCACTAGCACAGATACGCAGTATTTT.

CDR3 protein: CAWSKDRNTDTQYF. The CDR3 DNA follows: TGTGCCTGGTCCAAGGACAGGAATACAGATACGCAGTATTTT. This chain connects TRBV30 to TRBJ2-3; 7 bases match TRBD1. This CDR3 region has 14 residues. Unmatched junction bases numbered 8, after V lost 5 bases and J lost 3 bases. Per the germline V gene, CDR1 is GTSNPN and CDR2 is SVGIG (reference sequence).

This clone was detected once. V and J are TRBV5-1 and TRBJ1-1, with TRBD1 identical over 10 bases. V lost 0 bases and J lost 5; bases outside the gene matches: 4. This CDR3 spans 15 amino acids. Germline CDR1 is SGHRS and CDR2 is YFSETQ. CDR3 nucleotide sequence: TGCGCCAGCAGCTTGGAGACAGGGGGCAAGACTGAAGCTTTCTTT. Its protein is CASSLETGGKTEAFF.

The chain employs TRBV6-5 and TRBJ2-5; D gene ambiguous. Trimming took 0 bases from V and 3 from J, leaving 5 bases between them. Germline CDR1 and CDR2: MNHEY and SVGAGI. This CDR3 comprises 13 residues. CDR3 in amino acids: CASSYSSEETQYF. Here the CDR3 DNA reads TGTGCCAGCAGTTACTCTTCCGAAGAGACCCAGTACTTC.

In this sample, this clone turned up once. This chain uses TRBV5-4 with TRBJ1-2; D is possibly TRBD1 (5 bases). With 0 bases removed from V and 5 bases from J, the gap between germline ends came to 11 bases. The CDR3 has 14 residues. Looked up from germline, CDR1 is SGHNT and CDR2 is YYREEE (reference sequence). The CDR3 DNA sequence: TGTGCCAGCAGCTTGGATGGGGCAACTTATGGCTACACCTTC. It codes for CASSLDGATYGYTF.

This chain joins TRBV28 and TRBJ1-1, with unresolved D. V was pared by 6 bases and J by 1 base, with 9 bases between. In germline, CDR1 is MDHEN, CDR2 SYDVKM. The length of the CDR3 is 13 residues. The CDR3 nucleotides read TGTGCCAGCAGCCTAGCAGGGAACACTGAAGCTTTCTTT. Translated: CASSLAGNTEAFF.